This T cell receptor beta chain is drawn from a study of T cell responses to AZD1222 COVID-19 vaccine. CDR3 length: 15 residues. Germline loops: CDR1 MDHEN, CDR2 SYDVKM. The germline V and J ends were trimmed by 3 bases and 3 bases, with 12 bases remaining between them. General study points: Researchers report vaccine-associated CD4 TCRs spanning spike, with dominance at 160-218 and 743-854. Of spike-specific TCRs, nearly half reportedly target regions left unmutated in variants. White British ancestry dominated among donors, who included more females, and clonal diversity was possibly underestimated.

Points on this clone: Its antigen is still unknown.

Method: immunoSEQ multiplex PCR; TCRdb's copy keeps in-frame clones and lacks some. The sample lists around 200,000 clones, 94% seen once, with 1.6% in the top ten. This specimen consisted of peripheral blood, obtained 28 days after the second AZD1222 dose. The chain combines TRBV28 with TRBJ1-5, with D perhaps TRBD1 (5 bases). This receptor was obtained from an adult who received the AZD1222 COVID-19 vaccine. The CDR3 loop reads CASSFVGGLNQPQHF. In nucleotides, the CDR3 is TGTGCCAGCAGTTTTGTCGGGGGACTCAATCAGCCCCAGCATTTT. Full variable domain (missing parts from reference TRBV28 and TRBJ1-5): DVKVTQSSRYLVKRTGEKVFLECVQDMDHENMFWYRQDPGLGLRLIYFSYDVKMKEKGDIPEGYSVSREKKERFSLILESASTNQTSMYLCASSFVGGLNQPQHFGDGTRLSIL.